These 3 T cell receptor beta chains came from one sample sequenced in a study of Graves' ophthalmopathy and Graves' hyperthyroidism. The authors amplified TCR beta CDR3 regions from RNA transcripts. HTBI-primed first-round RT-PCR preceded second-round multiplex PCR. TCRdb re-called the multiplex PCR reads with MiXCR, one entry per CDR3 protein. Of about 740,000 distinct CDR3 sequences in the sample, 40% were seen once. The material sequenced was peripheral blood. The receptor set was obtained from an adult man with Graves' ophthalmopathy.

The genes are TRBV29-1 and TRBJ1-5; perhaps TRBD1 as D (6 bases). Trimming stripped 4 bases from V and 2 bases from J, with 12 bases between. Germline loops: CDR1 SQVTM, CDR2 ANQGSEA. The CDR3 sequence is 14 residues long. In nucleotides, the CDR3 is TGCAGCGTTGCTCACAGGGTAGGCAATCAGCCCCAGCATTTT. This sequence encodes CSVAHRVGNQPQHF.

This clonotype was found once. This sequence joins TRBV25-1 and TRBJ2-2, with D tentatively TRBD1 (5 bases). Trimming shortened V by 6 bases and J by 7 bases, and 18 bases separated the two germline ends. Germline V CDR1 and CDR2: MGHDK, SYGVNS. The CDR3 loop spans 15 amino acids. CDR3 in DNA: TGTGCCAGCAGCTTGTCCACAGGAATACTCGGGGAGCTGTTTTTT. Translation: CASSLSTGILGELFF.

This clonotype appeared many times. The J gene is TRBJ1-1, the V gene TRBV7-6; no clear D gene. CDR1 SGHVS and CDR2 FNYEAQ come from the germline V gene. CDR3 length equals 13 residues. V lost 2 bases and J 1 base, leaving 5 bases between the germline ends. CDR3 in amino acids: CASSLMKNTEAFF. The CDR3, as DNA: TGTGCCAGCAGCTTAATGAAGAACACTGAAGCTTTCTTT.